This T cell receptor beta chain was retrieved from a study of T-cell reconstitution after alpha-beta-depleted transplantation in children. General observations from the study: Recipient T cells and thymic progenitors that survived were the source of the high TCRbeta diversity seen at day 60 in some patients. Approximately two months post-transplant, alpha-beta T cells reportedly originated from several hundred expanded graft clones.

This clonotype was seen at least ten times. Its antigen is unidentified. TCRbeta library construction was performed incorporating unique molecular identifiers. TCRdb reprocessed the PCR reads with MiXCR, giving one entry per CDR3 protein. The profile shows 200,000 to 250,000 distinct CDR3 sequences, approximately 11% of them singletons. Germline V gene data show CDR1 as DFQATT and CDR2 as SNEGSKA (reference sequence). Trimming pared 3 bases from V and 4 bases from J, leaving 7 bases between. The CDR3 sequence is 12 residues long. Material: PBMCs, obtained before TCRalphabeta/CD19-depleted stem cell transplant. The J gene is TRBJ1-5, the V gene TRBV20-1; a weak D match, TRBD1 (6 bases). The source is a child less than two years old with acute myeloid leukemia, due to receive a stem cell transplant. In nucleotides, the CDR3 is TGCAGTGCTAGGGGGGCTAATCAGCCCCAGCATTTT. It is translated as CSARGANQPQHF.